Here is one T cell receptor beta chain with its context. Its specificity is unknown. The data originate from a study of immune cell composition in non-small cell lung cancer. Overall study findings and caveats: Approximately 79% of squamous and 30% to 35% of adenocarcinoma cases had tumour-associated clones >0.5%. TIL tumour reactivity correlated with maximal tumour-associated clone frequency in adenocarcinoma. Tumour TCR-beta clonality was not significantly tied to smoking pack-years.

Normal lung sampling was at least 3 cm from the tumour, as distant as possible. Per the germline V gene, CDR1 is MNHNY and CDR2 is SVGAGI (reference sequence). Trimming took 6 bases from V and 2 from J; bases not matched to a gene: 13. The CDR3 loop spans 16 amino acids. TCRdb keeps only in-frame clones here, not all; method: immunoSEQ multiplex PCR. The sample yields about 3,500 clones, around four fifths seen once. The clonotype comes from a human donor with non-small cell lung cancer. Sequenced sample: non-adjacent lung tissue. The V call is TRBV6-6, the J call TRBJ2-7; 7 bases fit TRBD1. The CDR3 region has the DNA TGTGCCAGCAGCAAAATAAGACAGGGTTCACCCTACGAGCAGTACTTC. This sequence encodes CASSKIRQGSPYEQYF.